Here is one T cell receptor (beta chain) with its context. What it binds is unknown. This sample was included in a study of post-analysis software for immune sequencing data. This CDR3 is built from 16 residues. V lost 4 bases, J lost 0 bases, and 3 bases stayed unmatched. The germline V gene has CDR1 MGHRA and CDR2 YSYEKL. Built from TCR beta cDNA, the libraries had unique molecular identifiers in them. Each sample of about 1 to 10 million input T cells yielded roughly 500,000 cDNA molecules, so each molecule approximated one T cell. TCRdb recomputed calls from the PCR reads with MiXCR, one row per CDR3 protein. The sample gives approximately 730,000 distinct CDR3 sequences, roughly 27% of which show up once; 0.56% is in the top ten. Study-wide points: Compared with controls, patients had more of roughly five TRBV segments, including TRBV5-6, TRBV5-1 and TRBV20-1. In multiple sclerosis, normalized Chao1 diversity was significantly below that of controls.

The J gene is TRBJ2-6, the V gene TRBV4-1, with TRBD1 matching over 7 bases. This sequence was found in a girl under 18 with multiple sclerosis. Specimen: blood. CDR3 coding DNA: TGCGCCAGCAGCCTCTGGACAGGCTCTGGGGCCAACGTCCTGACTTTC. Protein product: CASSLWTGSGANVLTF.